These 21 T cell receptor beta chains share one sample of origin, sequenced in a study of cytomegalovirus exposure and HLA in healthy donors (TCRdb year 2017). Library preparation employed the immunoSEQ multiplex PCR assay. For the multiplex PCR, a mixture combining 60 forward primers for TCR Vbeta segments and 13 reverse primers for TCR Jbeta segments was used. Entries here come from immuneACCESS through TCRdb and include only in-frame sequences with V and J called. Some clones fail to appear in such tables; in the studies checked, an unresolved V gene covers under half of the shortfall, and the cause of the remainder is unknown. The sample records 90,000 to 120,000 clones, about 79% of which are singletons. Roughly 6% of the sample comes from the top ten. Sequenced material: PBMCs. These receptor sequences come from a man aged 55 to 69 in good health and CMV-seropositive.

The gene calls are TRBV6-5 and TRBJ2-3; tentative D call: TRBD2 (7 bases). The CDR3 runs 14 residues. From germline, CDR1 is MNHEY and CDR2 SVGAGI. V was cut by 11 bases and J by 6 bases, with 21 bases left in between. The chain's CDR3 is CAAQPRGAVDTQYF. CDR3 DNA sequence: TGTGCCGCACAACCCCGGGGGGCCGTGGATACGCAGTATTTT.

This clone appeared a few times. J is TRBJ1-4 and V is TRBV6-5, with 7 positions matching TRBD1. The germline CDR1 and CDR2 sequences are MNHEY and SVGAGI. The CDR3 sequence is 15 residues long. Trimming removed 7 bases from V and 3 bases from J; junction bases left unmatched: 8. This CDR3 reads CASTSPGQPNEKLFF. CDR3 in DNA: TGTGCCAGCACAAGCCCGGGACAGCCTAATGAAAAACTGTTTTTT.

The chain employs TRBV29-1 and TRBJ2-1; D might be TRBD1 (5 bases). Germline values: CDR1 SQVTM, CDR2 ANQGSEA. V gave up 4 bases and J gave up 0 bases, with 10 bases separating them. This CDR3 comprises 14 residues. The CDR3 region is CSVVGVSSYNEQFF. In DNA, the CDR3 is TGCAGCGTTGTAGGGGTAAGCTCCTACAATGAGCAGTTCTTC.

This clone was counted a single time. The chain joins TRBV28 to TRBJ1-3; TRBD1 matches 7 bases. Per the germline V gene, CDR1 is MDHEN and CDR2 is SYDVKM. V shed 5 bases and J 1 base; nucleotides not matched to a gene: 5. The CDR3 has 15 amino acids. The CDR3 sequence: CASSLGTASGNTIYF. CDR3 bases: TGTGCCAGCAGTCTGGGGACAGCGTCTGGAAACACCATATATTTT. Full variable domain (missing parts from reference TRBV28 and TRBJ1-3): DVKVTQSSRYLVKRTGEKVFLECVQDMDHENMFWYRQDPGLGLRLIYFSYDVKMKEKGDIPEGYSVSREKKERFSLILESASTNQTSMYLCASSLGTASGNTIYFGEGSWLTVV.

In its sample, this clone was seen once. The CDR3 region is CASSRETGYGQPQHF. The CDR3 DNA reads TGTGCCAGCAGCCGGGAGACGGGTTACGGTCAGCCCCAGCATTTT. The chain couples TRBV7-9 to TRBJ1-5; D is ambiguous. The length of the CDR3 is 15 residues. V was shortened by 5 bases and J by 6 bases, with 17 bases between the two germline ends. CDR1 SEHNR and CDR2 FQNEAQ come from the germline V gene (reference sequence).

The genes are TRBV15 and TRBJ1-2; D is possibly TRBD1 (6 bases). The CDR3 consists of 14 residues. Trimming shortened V by 4 bases and J by 3 bases, and 12 bases separated the two germline ends. The V gene's germline CDR1 is LNHNV and CDR2 YYDKDF (reference sequence). The CDR3 nucleotides read TGTGCCACCAGCACCCCAGGGGACGACTATGGCTACACCTTC. It specifies CATSTPGDDYGYTF.

In this sample, this clone turned up a few times. The V and J genes are TRBV4-3 and TRBJ1-1; D gene uncertain. CDR3 size: 15 residues. Trimming took 3 bases from V and 0 from J, leaving 11 bases between them. CDR1 and CDR2 (germline): LGHNA, YSLEER. The CDR3 spells CASSQGETVNTEAFF. The CDR3 bases are TGCGCCAGCAGCCAGGGAGAGACGGTGAACACTGAAGCTTTCTTT.

This rearrangement joins TRBV12-5 to TRBJ1-6; 10 bases match TRBD1. J lost 9 bases, V lost 4 bases, and 6 bases had no gene match. The CDR3 contains 15 residues. Germline V CDR1 and CDR2: LGHNT, FRNRAP. The CDR3 here is CASGWMTGGGSPLHF. DNA of the CDR3: TGTGCTAGTGGTTGGATGACAGGGGGCGGTTCACCCCTCCACTTT.

The sample holds one count of this clone. The genes are TRBV20-1 and TRBJ1-1, with TRBD1 as a possible D gene (6 bases). This CDR3 spans 10 amino acids. The germline V gene has CDR1 DFQATT and CDR2 SNEGSKA (reference sequence). The CDR3 bases are TGCAGCCAGACCGGGACAAGGACTTTCTTT. Translated: CSQTGTRTFF.

The genes are TRBV10-1 and TRBJ2-3; D ambiguous. V lost 0 bases, J lost 0 bases, and 13 bases lay in between. Germline CDR1 reads WNHNN; CDR2 reads SYGVQD (reference sequence). CDR3 length: 17 residues. The CDR3 DNA sequence: TGCGCCAGCAGTGAGTCGAAGGCAGGATCTAGCACAGATACGCAGTATTTT. Residues: CASSESKAGSSTDTQYF.

This rearrangement joins TRBV10-3 to TRBJ2-3; D is ambiguous. Trimming removed 4 bases from V and 1 base from J, with 3 bases in between. CDR3 size: 12 residues. CDR1 is ENHRY and CDR2 is SYGVKD in the germline V gene. The CDR3 sequence: CAISAGTDTQYF. The CDR3 bases are TGTGCCATCAGTGCCGGCACAGATACGCAGTATTTT.

The chain has TRBV29-1 and TRBJ1-3; unclear D gene. The length of the CDR3 is 12 residues. CDR1 is SQVTM, CDR2 ANQGSEA, per germline. V gave up 7 bases and J gave up 2 bases, with 9 bases separating them. CDR3 residues: CSGGSPGNTIYF. The CDR3 DNA is TGCAGCGGAGGTTCTCCTGGAAACACCATATATTTT.

The chain joins TRBV28 to TRBJ1-2; D uncertain. Germline V CDR1 and CDR2: MDHEN, SYDVKM. Trimming shortened V by 1 base and J by 7 bases, and 7 bases separated the two germline ends. This CDR3 comprises 12 residues. CDR3 sequence reads: CASSLYTRGYTF. CDR3 DNA sequence: TGTGCCAGCAGTTTATACACCCGTGGCTACACCTTC.

Here the CDR3 reads CATSRPRGPKNIQYF. CDR3 in DNA: TGTGCCACCAGCAGACCGCGGGGTCCCAAAAACATTCAGTACTTC. The V call is TRBV15, the J call TRBJ2-4; possibly TRBD2 for D (6 bases). The CDR3 spans 15 residues. The germline V and J ends were trimmed by 2 bases and 2 bases, with 10 bases remaining between them. Germline V gives CDR1 LNHNV, CDR2 YYDKDF (reference sequence).

This clone was counted a few times. The V call is TRBV10-1, the J call TRBJ2-1; maybe TRBD1 (5 bases). Germline CDR1 is WNHNN and CDR2 is SYGVQD (reference sequence). V lost 7 bases and J 10 bases, leaving 17 bases between the germline ends. This CDR3 has 13 residues. CDR3 nucleotides: TGCGCCAGCACTTCAGGGAAGGGGTCAGAGCAGTTCTTC. As protein: CASTSGKGSEQFF.

This clone appeared a single time. The chain combines TRBV5-1 with TRBJ2-2, with 11 bases matching TRBD1. CDR1 and CDR2 (germline): SGHRS, YFSETQ. The CDR3 is 17 residues long. V lost 3 bases, J lost 6 bases, and 10 bases stayed unmatched. The CDR3 nucleotides read TGCGCCAGCAGCTCCTACCGGGACAGGGGGTTCTCCGGGGAGCTGTTTTTT. Protein product: CASSSYRDRGFSGELFF.

This rearrangement joins TRBV5-4 to TRBJ2-1; unclear D gene. Between the trimmed V and J ends, which lost 1 base and 2 bases, there was a span of 7 bases. CDR1 and CDR2 (germline): SGHNT, YYREEE (reference sequence). CDR3 length: 14 amino acids. The CDR3 protein is CASSLRLAYNEQFF. The CDR3 DNA follows: TGTGCCAGCAGCTTGCGATTAGCCTACAATGAGCAGTTCTTC. Filled out from reference TRBV5-4 and TRBJ2-1, the complete variable domain reads ETGVTQSPTHLIKTRGQQVTLRCSSQSGHNTVSWYQQALGQGPQFIFQYYREEENGRGNFPPRFSGLQFPNYSSELNVNALELDDSALYLCASSLRLAYNEQFFGPGTRLTVL.

Only a few counts were recorded for this clone. The CDR3 region is CASSLRTGVAKNIQYF. DNA for the CDR3: TGCGCCAGCAGCCTCCGTACAGGGGTCGCCAAAAACATTCAGTACTTC. This chain uses TRBV5-1 with TRBJ2-4; TRBD1 aligns across 7 bases. The CDR3 covers 16 residues. CDR1 SGHRS and CDR2 YFSETQ come from the germline V gene. The V segment lost 4 bases and the J segment 1 base; nucleotides outside the gene matches: 8.

As for this clone: It is likely a read error, because the conserved phenylalanine at the end of the CDR3 is missing. The DNA is left out, because the CDR3 cannot be placed on it with certainty; the CDR3 is given as TCRdb lists it. The J gene is TRBJ1-1, the V gene TRBV20-1; the table calls TRBD1, which could not be checked here. CDR1 is DFQATT and CDR2 is SNEGSKA in the germline V gene (reference sequence). The CDR3 sequence runs 10 residues, both termini included. CDR3: CSARWPPGDL.

Regarding this clone: The same CDR3 also results from other DNA sequences found in this sample. The chain is built from TRBV19 and TRBJ1-1; a weak D match, TRBD1 (6 bases). Trimming removed 4 bases at V and 0 bases at J, with 9 bases between. Germline CDR1 and CDR2: LNHDA and SQIVND (reference sequence). The CDR3 loop spans 14 amino acids. The CDR3 DNA is TGTGCCAGTAGTACGGGACACTTGAACACTGAAGCTTTCTTT. This translates into CASSTGHLNTEAFF.

As to this clone: This sample includes further DNA sequences coding for the same CDR3. The chain joins TRBV5-5 to TRBJ1-3; no definite D call. V was cut by 0 bases and J by 1 base, with 8 bases left in between. Germline V lookup: CDR1 SGHKS, CDR2 YYEKEE (reference sequence). This CDR3 has 15 residues. Written as DNA, the CDR3 is TGTGCCAGCAGCTTGGTTCCGGGGTCTGGAAACACCATATATTTT. Translating it yields CASSLVPGSGNTIYF.